In this sample, the clone carrying this T cell receptor (beta chain) turned up a few times. As yet, its antigen is unknown. Germline V gene sequence: CDR1 SGHDT, CDR2 YYEEEE. V dropped 2 bases and J dropped 6 bases, with 5 bases sitting between them. This CDR3 is built from 11 residues. Here immunoSEQ multiplex PCR was the method, and the copy in TCRdb shows in-frame clones only, minus some. The data contain about 120,000 clones, roughly 88% of them singletons. This sample is drawn from a study of T cell responses to AZD1222 COVID-19 vaccine. General study findings and limits: Repertoires were obtained solely post-peak T cell response.

This sequence was found in an adult in good health. The chain is built from TRBV5-6 and TRBJ1-1; D remains unclear. Specimen: peripheral blood, collected on day 0 of AZD1222 vaccination. The CDR3 loop reads CASSLGAEAFF. The CDR3 nucleotides are TGTGCCAGCAGCTTAGGCGCTGAAGCTTTCTTT.